The rows below give T cell receptor beta chains drawn from one sample of a study of tumour-infiltrating T cells in Burkitt lymphoma. Method: immunoSEQ multiplex PCR; TCRdb's copy keeps in-frame clones and lacks some. The sample includes 4,000 to 5,000 clones, 16% of them seen just once. The sequencing sample was made of tumor tissue. These receptors were collected from a human donor with diffuse large B-cell lymphoma. Some clones in this sample may be carry-over from other donors' samples. The CDR3 runs from the conserved cysteine through the conserved F or W. The order of the fields is D gene, V gene, J gene, clone size, CDR3 DNA, CDR3 protein. D genes are given only for firm matches. The size field is filled for only some rows; it gives once, few, many or a size class.

d_gene: -
v_gene: TRBV4-3
j_gene: TRBJ1-6
abundance: -
CDR3nt: TGCGCCAGCAGCCGAGAGAGCTCCTATAATTCACCCCTCCACTTT
CDR3aa: CASSRESSYNSPLHF

d_gene: TRBD2
v_gene: TRBV15
j_gene: TRBJ2-3
abundance: few
CDR3nt: TGTGCCACTTCGTGGGGGACTAGAGCAACAGATACGCAGTATTTT
CDR3aa: CATSWGTRATDTQYF

d_gene: -
v_gene: TRBV5-6
j_gene: TRBJ1-1
abundance: few
CDR3nt: TGTGCCAGCAGACTCGTCATGAACACTGAAGCTTTCTTT
CDR3aa: CASRLVMNTEAFF

d_gene: -
v_gene: TRBV13
j_gene: TRBJ1-1
abundance: -
CDR3nt: TGTGCCAGCAGCGTGCACGAAGGATTGAACACTGAAGCTTTCTTT
CDR3aa: CASSVHEGLNTEAFF

d_gene: -
v_gene: TRBV28
j_gene: TRBJ2-1
abundance: few
CDR3nt: TGTGCCAGCAGTTTAGGGGGAACGTCCCATGAGCAGTTCTTC
CDR3aa: CASSLGGTSHEQFF

d_gene: -
v_gene: TRBV5-6
j_gene: TRBJ2-2
abundance: -
CDR3nt: TGTGCCAGCAGCCCGGTGGCCGACACGAACACCGGGGAGCTGTTTTTT
CDR3aa: CASSPVADTNTGELFF

d_gene: TRBD1
v_gene: TRBV6-5
j_gene: TRBJ1-5
abundance: -
CDR3nt: TGTGCCAGCAGCGGACAGGGAGGTCAGCCCCAGCATTTT
CDR3aa: CASSGQGGQPQHF

d_gene: TRBD2
v_gene: TRBV2
j_gene: TRBJ2-7
abundance: -
CDR3nt: TGTGCCAGCAGTGAGTCGACTAGCGTACCCTACGAGCAGTACTTC
CDR3aa: CASSESTSVPYEQYF

d_gene: -
v_gene: TRBV7-8
j_gene: TRBJ1-1
abundance: few
CDR3nt: TGTGCCAGCAGCCGGCAAAACCCGAACACTGAAGCTTTCTTT
CDR3aa: CASSRQNPNTEAFF

d_gene: -
v_gene: TRBV28
j_gene: TRBJ2-2
abundance: -
CDR3nt: TGTGCCAGCAGTTTATGGGGCTACGCGAACACCGGGGAGCTGTTTTTT
CDR3aa: CASSLWGYANTGELFF

d_gene: -
v_gene: TRBV2
j_gene: TRBJ2-3
abundance: few
CDR3nt: TGTGCCAGCAGTGCCCAGGGCTCTAGCACAGATACGCAGTATTTT
CDR3aa: CASSAQGSSTDTQYF

d_gene: -
v_gene: TRBV6-5
j_gene: TRBJ1-4
abundance: -
CDR3nt: TGTGCCAGCAGTTCCATCGATCCGGGAAAAAGGGTGTTTTTT
CDR3aa: CASSSIDPGKRVFF

d_gene: TRBD1
v_gene: TRBV11-3
j_gene: TRBJ1-6
abundance: -
CDR3nt: TGTGCCAGCGAAGTTGGGACAGGGGGTTCACCCCTCCACTTT
CDR3aa: CASEVGTGGSPLHF

d_gene: TRBD1
v_gene: TRBV7-2
j_gene: TRBJ1-4
abundance: medium-sized
CDR3nt: TGTGCCAGCAGCTGGGACAGGGGGCGCAGGTCTAATGAAAAACTGTTTTTT
CDR3aa: CASSWDRGRRSNEKLFF

d_gene: TRBD2
v_gene: TRBV11-3
j_gene: TRBJ2-7
abundance: once
CDR3nt: TGTGCCAGCAGCAAACTAGCGGGGGGGCCCCAGGGAGGAGAGCAGTACTTC
CDR3aa: CASSKLAGGPQGGEQYF

d_gene: TRBD1
v_gene: TRBV27
j_gene: TRBJ2-1
abundance: few
CDR3nt: TGTGCCAGCAGTCGACCGGGACAGGGGTACGGGGCCTCTAGGGACAATGAGCAGTTCTTC
CDR3aa: CASSRPGQGYGASRDNEQFF

d_gene: TRBD1
v_gene: TRBV2
j_gene: TRBJ1-1
abundance: -
CDR3nt: TGTGCCAGCAGTTGGGACAGGGGGCAGGGAAACACTGAAGCTTTCTTT
CDR3aa: CASSWDRGQGNTEAFF